The rows below give T cell receptor beta chains drawn from one sample of a study of cytomegalovirus exposure and HLA in healthy donors. The table came from immunoSEQ multiplex PCR; TCRdb's copy has only in-frame clones and leaves some out. The data contain 170,000 or so clones, roughly 80% of them seen just once; the ten biggest clones take up over 1.5%. The source material was PBMCs. The receptors derive from a man in his forties or fifties in good health and CMV-seronegative. Each CDR3 is given without its conserved first and last residue. Each record gives: V gene, clone size, CDR3 protein. Clone size, where shown, is once, few, many, or a class for clones that have expanded.

TRBV2 NA ASKLDRDEKLF
TRBV6-6 NA ASSPMGLNTDTQY
TRBV6-5 NA ASSYWAGADTEAF
TRBV19 NA ASSYSGKVQQY
TRBV4-3 NA ASSHNRGLIGNEQF
TRBV9 NA ASSVDGQGASEQF
TRBV19 NA ASSIDGQNTEAF
TRBV4-1 few ASSQVGLRGQGASGANVLT
TRBV2 NA ASRPTAAGERYNEQF
TRBV7-9 few ASSLRALPNYGYT
TRBV10-3 NA AIGDRGNTEAF